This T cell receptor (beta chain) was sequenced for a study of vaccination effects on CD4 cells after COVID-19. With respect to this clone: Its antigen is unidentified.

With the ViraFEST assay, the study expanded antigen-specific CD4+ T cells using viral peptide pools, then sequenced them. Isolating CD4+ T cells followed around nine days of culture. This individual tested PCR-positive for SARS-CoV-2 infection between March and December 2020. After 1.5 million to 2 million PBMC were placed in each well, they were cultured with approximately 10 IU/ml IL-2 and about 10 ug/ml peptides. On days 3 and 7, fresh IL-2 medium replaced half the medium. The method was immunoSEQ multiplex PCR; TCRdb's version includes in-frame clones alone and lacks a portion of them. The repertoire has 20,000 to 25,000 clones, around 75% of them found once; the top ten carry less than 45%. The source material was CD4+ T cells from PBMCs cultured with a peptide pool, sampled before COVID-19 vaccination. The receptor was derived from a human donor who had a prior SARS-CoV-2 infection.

In DNA, the CDR3 is TGTGCCAGTAGACCGGGACAGGGGGCGTCCGGGAGGAACACTGAAGCTTTCTTT. It translates to CASRPGQGASGRNTEAFF. The chain carries TRBV19 and TRBJ1-1, with 12 nucleotides matching TRBD1. This CDR3 contains 18 residues. Looked up from germline, CDR1 is LNHDA and CDR2 is SQIVND (reference sequence). J lost 1 base, V lost 6 bases, and 12 bases had no gene match.